The 19 T cell receptor beta chains listed next were all sequenced from one sample in a study of Ad26.COV2.S vaccination and SARS-CoV-2 variants. The treatment here: 15 to 20 received Ad26.COV2.S at low or high dose, single or two shots; about 5 received placebo; per-sample allocation not given. Material that was analyzed had been drawn on day 63 after the first vaccine or placebo injection. The data were produced by immunoSEQ multiplex PCR, yet TCRdb's version contains in-frame clones alone and is incomplete. There are nearly 400,000 clones in the sample; roughly 90% occur only once, and 1.5% to 2% lies in the top ten. Sequencing used peripheral blood, obtained in a trial of Ad26.COV2.S vaccine versus placebo. These receptors all stem from a person aged 18 to 65 who received the Ad26.COV2.S COVID-19 vaccine or a placebo.

The V gene is TRBV24-1, the J gene TRBJ2-3; D call uncertain. Germline lookup yields CDR1 KGHDR and CDR2 SFDVKD. Trimming cost V 3 bases and J 6 bases, with 9 bases left between them. This CDR3 has 13 amino acids. CDR3 sequence reads: CATSDITMDTQYF. Here the CDR3 DNA reads TGTGCCACCAGTGATATAACGATGGATACGCAGTATTTT.

This clone has just one count. CDR3: CASSDRGAGYGYTF. CDR3 DNA sequence: TGTGCCAGCTCAGACAGGGGGGCCGGCTATGGCTACACCTTC. The chain uses TRBV27 and TRBJ1-2, with TRBD1 matching 9 bases. From germline, CDR1 is MNHEY and CDR2 SMNVEV (reference sequence). The CDR3 consists of 14 residues. Losses at the gene ends were 8 bases for V and 4 bases for J; bases not matched to a gene: 8.

The chain couples TRBV7-2 to TRBJ2-3, with TRBD1 matching over 7 bases. This CDR3 is built from 15 residues. Trimming removed 5 bases from V and 0 bases from J; junction bases left unmatched: 5. In germline, CDR1 is SGHTA, CDR2 FQGNSA. The CDR3 region is CASSPGQTSTDTQYF. For the CDR3, the DNA is TGTGCCAGCAGCCCGGGACAGACGAGCACAGATACGCAGTATTTT.

The rearrangement links TRBV14 to TRBJ1-5; D is uncertain. Trimming took off 1 base at V and 3 bases at J, with 10 bases between the two ends. Germline CDR1 and CDR2: SGHDN and FVKESK. The CDR3 contains 15 residues. CDR3 bases: TGTGCCAGCAGCCAAGGAGGCAGCTACAATCAGCCCCAGCATTTT. This sequence encodes CASSQGGSYNQPQHF.

This rearrangement joins TRBV6-1 to TRBJ1-1; TRBD1 might be the D (6 bases). Germline CDR1 MNHNS, CDR2 SASEGT. V dropped 2 bases and J dropped 2 bases, with 15 bases sitting between them. The CDR3 contains 16 residues. The CDR3 reads CASSERIGGLNTEAFF. DNA of the CDR3: TGTGCCAGCAGTGAAAGGATCGGGGGGCTAAACACTGAAGCTTTCTTT.

This clone has only one observation. The J gene is TRBJ2-5, the V gene TRBV3-1 (or the pseudogene TRBV3-2); 9 bases align to TRBD2. The V and J ends lost 4 bases and 4 bases, in that order; junction bases with no gene match: 7. Germline-derived CDR1 and CDR2 are LGHDT and YNNKEL (reference sequence). The CDR3 is 15 residues long. The CDR3 here is CASSLEGLASETQYF. In DNA, the CDR3 is TGTGCCAGCAGCCTTGAGGGACTAGCCTCAGAGACCCAGTACTTC.

This clone was seen a handful of times. This rearrangement joins TRBV23-1 to TRBJ1-4, with TRBD1 matching over 8 bases. TRBV23-1 is known as an ORF, though its function is uncertain. CDR3 size: 14 residues. Losses at the gene ends were 7 bases for V and 7 bases for J; bases not matched to a gene: 8. CDR3 amino acids: CASTQGAKCEKLFF. In DNA, the CDR3 is TGCGCCAGCACCCAGGGGGCGAAGTGTGAAAAACTGTTTTTT.

This chain joins TRBV19 and TRBJ1-5; D uncertain. Germline CDR1 LNHDA, CDR2 SQIVND (reference sequence). With 3 bases removed from V and 0 bases from J, the gap between germline ends came to 15 bases. CDR3 size: 17 residues. The CDR3, as DNA: TGTGCCAGTAGTATCGGGTCGAGTATCTATAGCAATCAGCCCCAGCATTTT. It specifies CASSIGSSIYSNQPQHF.

This CDR3 reads CAIRGDYSDEQYF. The CDR3 DNA reads as TGTGCCATCAGGGGGGACTATAGCGACGAGCAGTACTTC. The chain has TRBV10-3 and TRBJ2-7; 7 bases align to TRBD2. CDR1 and CDR2 from the germline V gene are ENHRY and SYGVKD. This CDR3 contains 13 residues. V lost 6 bases and J lost 5; bases outside the gene matches: 7.

The V and J genes are TRBV7-2 and TRBJ2-5; 8 bases map to TRBD2. The CDR3 consists of 15 residues. After removal of 2 bases from V and 2 bases from J, the junction contained 4 bases not matched to a gene. Germline lookup yields CDR1 SGHTA and CDR2 FQGNSA. CDR3: CASSLSSGYQETQYF. CDR3 coding DNA: TGTGCCAGCAGCTTATCTAGCGGGTATCAAGAGACCCAGTACTTC.

This chain joins TRBV28 and TRBJ2-1, with 7 nucleotides matching TRBD1. Germline V gene data show CDR1 as MDHEN and CDR2 as SYDVKM. The trim removed 1 base at V and 2 bases at J, leaving 8 bases unmatched. The CDR3 length is 17 residues. This chain's CDR3 is CASSLFQGDSTYNEQFF. The CDR3 DNA reads TGTGCCAGCAGTTTATTTCAGGGGGACAGCACCTACAATGAGCAGTTCTTC.

This chain connects TRBV9 to TRBJ1-1, with D perhaps TRBD1 (5 bases). Germline V gives CDR1 SGDLS, CDR2 YYNGEE. Trimming removed 0 bases from V and 8 bases from J, with 17 bases in between. This CDR3 is 15 amino acids long. The CDR3 coding sequence is TGTGCCAGCAGCGTAGTCCCTTCGTCTGGGGGGGAAGCTTTCTTT. Translating gives CASSVVPSSGGEAFF.

The chain carries TRBV3-1 (or the pseudogene TRBV3-2) and TRBJ1-6; D is ambiguous. Per germline, CDR1 LGHDT and CDR2 YNNKEL (reference sequence). The CDR3 runs to 11 residues. With 2 bases removed from V and 7 bases from J, the gap between germline ends came to 0 bases. The CDR3 DNA follows: TGTGCCAGCAGCCAAAATTCACCCCTCCACTTT. Translation gives CASSQNSPLHF.

The genes are TRBV10-2 and TRBJ2-3, with D perhaps TRBD2 (5 bases). CDR1 and CDR2 (germline): WSHSY, SAAADI. This CDR3 comprises 16 residues. V gave up 4 bases and J gave up 3 bases, with 17 bases separating them. CDR3 DNA: TGCGCCAGCAGTGGCCGGGCCCCAAGAGGGACAGATACGCAGTATTTT. Its translation is CASSGRAPRGTDTQYF.

The count of this clone is one. The chain has TRBV30 and TRBJ2-1; D not resolved. The germline V and J ends were trimmed by 1 base and 7 bases, with 14 bases remaining between them. The CDR3 sequence is 14 residues long. Germline CDR1 is GTSNPN and CDR2 is SVGIG (reference sequence). This CDR3 is CAWSEILLENEQFF. As DNA, the CDR3 is TGTGCCTGGAGTGAAATTCTGCTTGAAAATGAGCAGTTCTTC.

The V call is TRBV10-3, the J call TRBJ1-2, with D possibly TRBD1 on 5 matching bases. The CDR3 runs to 13 residues. From germline, CDR1 is ENHRY and CDR2 SYGVKD. The ends were cut back, 3 bases at V and 3 bases at J, with 8 bases in the middle. CDR3 loop: CAISEQAHYGYTF. The CDR3 bases are TGTGCCATCAGTGAACAGGCCCACTATGGCTACACCTTC.

V and J are TRBV19 and TRBJ2-5; 9 positions match TRBD1. The CDR3 runs 15 residues. J lost 4 bases, V lost 6 bases, and 9 bases had no gene match. The germline gives CDR1 LNHDA, CDR2 SQIVND (reference sequence). The CDR3 bases are TGTGCCAGTAGCCCTACAGGGGGCGGAGGAGAGACCCAGTACTTC. Protein product: CASSPTGGGGETQYF.

The chain links TRBV7-9 to TRBJ2-1, with D possibly matching TRBD2 (6 bases). Germline V CDR1 and CDR2: SEHNR, FQNEAQ (reference sequence). V lost 6 bases and J lost 5, with 14 bases in between. This CDR3 is built from 14 residues. CDR3 sequence reads: CASRELGGNNEQFF. In DNA, the CDR3 is TGTGCCAGCAGGGAACTGGGCGGGAACAATGAGCAGTTCTTC.

With respect to this clone: This sample also contains other DNA sequences that code for the same CDR3. CDR3 protein: CASSLADQETQYF. CDR3 coding DNA: TGTGCCAGCAGCTTAGCGGACCAAGAGACCCAGTACTTC. J is TRBJ2-5 and V is TRBV5-4; D might be TRBD2 (5 bases). The CDR3 has 13 amino acids. V lost 2 bases and J 0 bases, leaving 5 bases between the germline ends. CDR1 and CDR2 (germline): SGHNT, YYREEE (reference sequence).